This TCR beta chain is from a study of cytomegalovirus exposure and HLA in healthy donors. The donors were part of the roughly 110-subject validation cohort, which stood apart from the 666-subject first cohort. The table came from immunoSEQ multiplex PCR; TCRdb's copy has only in-frame clones and leaves some out. The sample includes roughly 180,000 clones, roughly 82% of them seen just once. Source material: PBMCs. The source is a man in his late teens or twenties in good health and CMV-seropositive.

The CDR3 region has the DNA TGTGCCAGCAGCTTTAGTCAGGTGGTGGGCTACACCTTC. This translates into CASSFSQVVGYTF. The chain carries TRBV7-2 and TRBJ1-2; the D is unclear. Germline CDR1 reads SGHTA; CDR2 reads FQGNSA. V lost 3 bases and J 8 bases, leaving 13 bases between the germline ends. This CDR3 is 13 amino acids long.